These T cell receptor beta chains were read from a single sample in a study of PD-1 blockade in mismatch repair-deficient tumors. TCRdb's copy holds only in-frame clones and misses some; the assay was immunoSEQ multiplex PCR. Of some 84,000 clones listed, over 70% are singletons. The specimen comprised peripheral blood, sampled 12 weeks after starting pembrolizumab. The receptors were sampled from an adult with mismatch repair-deficient cancer. The CDR3 runs from the conserved cysteine through the conserved F or W. The order of the fields is V gene, J gene, CDR3 protein.

V gene: TRBV5-4
J gene: TRBJ1-2
CDR3 protein: CASSQTGAQGYTF

V gene: TRBV5-8
J gene: TRBJ2-4
CDR3 protein: CASSWRDRGNIQYF

V gene: TRBV6-6
J gene: TRBJ1-1
CDR3 protein: CASSQGQPNTEAFF

V gene: TRBV6-5
J gene: TRBJ2-7
CDR3 protein: CASRAGYLYEQYF

V gene: TRBV5-4
J gene: TRBJ1-2
CDR3 protein: CASSVGALYGYTF

V gene: TRBV7-9
J gene: TRBJ1-2
CDR3 protein: CASSISAGTLYGYTF

V gene: TRBV7-3
J gene: TRBJ1-3
CDR3 protein: CASSLSGTGAGNTIYF

V gene: TRBV7-3
J gene: TRBJ2-3
CDR3 protein: CASDGIAGGFDTQYF

V gene: TRBV29-1
J gene: TRBJ1-1
CDR3 protein: CSVGTTRSNTEAFF

V gene: TRBV11-3
J gene: TRBJ1-4
CDR3 protein: CASSRDTNEKLFF

V gene: TRBV7-3
J gene: TRBJ1-2
CDR3 protein: CASSLSGQGYGYTF

V gene: TRBV11-2
J gene: TRBJ1-4
CDR3 protein: CASSLTWGEKLFF

V gene: TRBV7-9
J gene: TRBJ2-3
CDR3 protein: CASSISTDTQYF

V gene: TRBV5-4
J gene: TRBJ2-2
CDR3 protein: CASSVLGSHTGELFF

V gene: TRBV6-5
J gene: TRBJ2-7
CDR3 protein: CATANLGQTSYEQYF

V gene: TRBV11-2
J gene: TRBJ2-7
CDR3 protein: CASSLNRVYEQYF

V gene: TRBV6-5
J gene: TRBJ1-2
CDR3 protein: CASSKDRGQGDGYTF

V gene: TRBV7-2
J gene: TRBJ2-2
CDR3 protein: CASSLAETSPGELFF

V gene: TRBV2
J gene: TRBJ1-5
CDR3 protein: CASSPRGDNQPQHF

V gene: TRBV5-1
J gene: TRBJ2-7
CDR3 protein: CASSSSNEQYF

V gene: TRBV7-2
J gene: TRBJ2-3
CDR3 protein: CASTLGHLGADTQYF

V gene: TRBV7-9
J gene: TRBJ2-7
CDR3 protein: CASSPSSGSYEQYF

V gene: TRBV5-1
J gene: TRBJ2-5
CDR3 protein: CASSPRLAGNQETQYF

V gene: TRBV19
J gene: TRBJ2-1
CDR3 protein: CASSPDRAALNEQFF

V gene: TRBV11-3
J gene: TRBJ2-5
CDR3 protein: CASSSGQWHLQETQYF

V gene: TRBV2
J gene: TRBJ2-7
CDR3 protein: CASNLGLAGYEQYF

V gene: TRBV7-7
J gene: TRBJ2-5
CDR3 protein: CASSLAIGQGETQYF

V gene: TRBV6-5
J gene: TRBJ2-7
CDR3 protein: CASSSTKDFSYEQYF

V gene: TRBV19
J gene: TRBJ2-4
CDR3 protein: CASSIVGYGSKNIQYF

V gene: TRBV27
J gene: TRBJ1-5
CDR3 protein: CASSFGLNQPQHF

V gene: TRBV12-1
J gene: TRBJ1-4
CDR3 protein: CASSPWTLTPATNEKLFF

V gene: TRBV2
J gene: TRBJ1-3
CDR3 protein: CASSDGQGTGNTIYF